This T cell receptor beta chain was retrieved from a study of identical twins. Germline assignment: CDR1 ENHRY and CDR2 SYGVKD. Between the trimmed V and J ends, which lost 6 bases and 2 bases, there was a span of 14 bases. This CDR3 is built from 15 residues. No donor was unhealthy or non-Caucasian. Carrying unique molecular identifiers, the cDNA also gained a universal primer site through template switching. TCRdb re-called the 5' RACE reads through MiXCR, storing one row per CDR3 protein. The repertoire includes approximately 500,000 distinct CDR3 sequences, roughly 15% of them detected once, and roughly 0.4% sits in the top ten. This clonotype was seen many times. The antigen is undetermined. Study findings and constraints: Those out-of-frame alpha sequences shared by twins showed an excess of low generation probability. While abundant cord blood beta clonotypes carried fewer insertions, memory repertoires showed no such pattern.

A further study also used this sample, focusing on yellow fever vaccine responses in identical twins.

The source is a woman under 30 in good health. The sequenced sample consisted of CD4+ T cells sorted from blood. V is TRBV10-3 and J is TRBJ2-1; D is ambiguous. CDR3 residues: CAISPRAETYNEQFF. The CDR3 DNA follows: TGTGCCATCAGCCCCCGGGCAGAGACCTACAATGAGCAGTTCTTC.